This T cell receptor (beta chain) was profiled in a study of regulatory T cells in long-lasting Graves disease. Overall study findings and caveats: It was in persistent disease that TRBV28, TRBJ1-2 and TRBJ2-5 were favored. New patients shared roughly 1,000 public clonotypes, and persistent patients shared more, with fewer than 3,500. TCR diversity in persistent Graves' patients was below that of newly diagnosed ones.

Researchers made TCR beta libraries by using iRepertoire HTBI primers and running Arm-PCR on CDR3 regions. TCRdb passed the multiplex PCR reads through MiXCR, listing each CDR3 protein once. The repertoire holds 350,000 to 550,000 distinct CDR3 sequences, with less than 20% as singletons. This clonotype was found many times. Its antigen is not identified. The CDR3 covers 15 residues. V was cut by 2 bases and J by 1 base, with 11 bases left in between. CDR1 MDHEN and CDR2 SYDVKM come from the germline V gene. Time point given: newly diagnosed GD, antithyroid drugs for less than 3 months. PBMC RNA served as the TCR library source. The patients were drawn from one endocrinology department in Xi'an, China. The same sample was also used in a study of T cells in Graves' hyperthyroidism and ophthalmopathy.

The specimen comprised peripheral blood mononuclear cells (PBMCs), sampled at new diagnosis, from a patient treated with antithyroid drugs. The gene calls are TRBV28 and TRBJ1-1; weak D call: TRBD1 (6 bases). The receptor was isolated from a woman aged 18 to 35 with Graves disease. The CDR3 loop is CASSLVWTENTEAFF. CDR3 coding DNA: TGTGCCAGCAGTTTAGTCTGGACAGAGAACACTGAAGCTTTCTTT.